This TCR beta chain stems from a study of shared clonotypes between healthy human individuals. In this sample, this clone turned up once. Its antigen is currently unknown. Study-level points and caveats: The sharing of approximately 4.6% of naive CD4 clonotypes was seen across a handful of donors.

Germline V gene data show CDR1 as LNHDA and CDR2 as SQIVND (reference sequence). The CDR3 covers 13 residues. The V and J ends lost 2 bases and 3 bases respectively, with 5 bases between them. How the authors handled the data: Filtering was not the same, since immunoSEQ gave junction-only sequences without quality scores. The table came from immunoSEQ multiplex PCR; TCRdb's copy has only in-frame clones and leaves some out. V, J and clone size derive from that table, while D and trimming were established from the DNA sequence. The data hold about 730,000 clones, with around 77% observed a single time. The donors, healthy adults who were HIV-negative, had experienced no recent acute infections or vaccinations. Everyone who donated was a Caucasian adult who lived in Nashville, Tennessee.

The V and J genes are TRBV19 and TRBJ1-5, with D unresolved. The sample comprised memory CD4+ T cells sorted from blood. Subset defined: CD45RA-negative fraction. The clonotype comes from a woman younger than 45 in good health. The CDR3 sequence: CASSIQVNQPQHF. The CDR3 DNA reads TGTGCCAGTAGTATACAGGTCAATCAGCCCCAGCATTTT.